The 29 T cell receptor beta chains listed next were all sequenced from one sample in a study of blood T cell repertoires in COVID-19. Clones were sequenced by immunoSEQ multiplex PCR, and TCRdb holds only the in-frame ones, with some missing. Of 160,000 or so clones in the sample, about 83% are singletons; the top ten hold about 1.5%. The sequenced sample consisted of peripheral blood. These receptors were obtained from a human donor in a cohort sampled during active COVID-19.

V is TRBV29-1 and J is TRBJ1-5, with 9 bases matching TRBD1. There are 15 residues in the CDR3. Trimming cost V 7 bases and J 4 bases; bases outside gene matches: 11. The germline V gene encodes CDR1 SQVTM and CDR2 ANQGSEA. The CDR3 loop reads CSAAVGTGRNQPQHF. Written as DNA, the CDR3 is TGCAGCGCCGCAGTAGGGACAGGGAGGAATCAGCCCCAGCATTTT.

The V and J genes are TRBV25-1 and TRBJ2-2; no reliable D call. The CDR3 is 14 residues long. CDR1 is MGHDK and CDR2 is SYGVNS in the germline V gene. Trimming left V 1 base short and J 4 bases short, with 7 bases between. CDR3 amino acids: CASSEFVGTGELFF. The DNA for the CDR3 is TGTGCCAGCAGTGAATTCGTCGGCACCGGGGAGCTGTTTTTT.

The CDR3 coding sequence is TGTGCCAGCAGTCCCGGGACAGTCTACGAGCAGTACTTC. It is translated as CASSPGTVYEQYF. The rearrangement uses TRBV5-6 and TRBJ2-7; 7 bases agree with TRBD1. The CDR3 is made up of 13 amino acids. V was clipped by 5 bases and J by 3 bases; unmatched bases: 5. Germline values: CDR1 SGHDT, CDR2 YYEEEE.

J is TRBJ2-7 and V is TRBV24-1, with D perhaps matching TRBD2 (6 bases). The CDR3 length is 14 residues. V was shortened by 5 bases and J by 7 bases, with 17 bases between the two germline ends. Germline V lookup: CDR1 KGHDR, CDR2 SFDVKD. Here the CDR3 DNA reads TGTGCCACCAGTGGGAGGGCGCTCGGGGATGAGCAGTACTTC. This codes for CATSGRALGDEQYF.

V and J are TRBV28 and TRBJ1-2; TRBD1 matches at 12 bases. Germline lookup yields CDR1 MDHEN and CDR2 SYDVKM. V lost 2 bases and J lost 4; bases outside the gene matches: 5. The length of the CDR3 is 16 residues. As DNA, the CDR3 is TGTGCCAGCAGTTTAGGGGGGACAGGGGGCGCCTATGGCTACACCTTC. Protein product: CASSLGGTGGAYGYTF.

This CDR3 is CASSVGHPTGDTQYF. For the CDR3, the DNA is TGTGCCAGCAGCGTAGGACACCCCACCGGAGATACGCAGTATTTT. This chain links TRBV9 with TRBJ2-3; D unresolved. Trimming removed 0 bases from V and 5 bases from J, with 13 bases in between. This CDR3 is built from 15 residues. Germline CDR1 reads SGDLS; CDR2 reads YYNGEE.

V usage is TRBV5-1 and J usage is TRBJ2-1; 8 bases align to TRBD2. This CDR3 has 16 amino acids. V was pared by 0 bases and J by 9 bases, with 11 bases of the junction left unmatched. Germline V gene data show CDR1 as SGHRS and CDR2 as YFSETQ. For the CDR3, the DNA is TGCGCCAGCAGCTTGGCCCCAAGCGGGAGTTATGGTGAGCAGTTCTTC. Translation: CASSLAPSGSYGEQFF.

The chain couples TRBV7-9 to TRBJ2-7, with unresolved D. The CDR3 consists of 12 residues. Germline loops: CDR1 SEHNR, CDR2 FQNEAQ (reference sequence). V gave up 1 base and J gave up 5 bases, with 6 bases separating them. CDR3 loop: CASSLGLNEQYF. Here the CDR3 DNA reads TGTGCCAGCAGCTTAGGGCTGAACGAGCAGTACTTC.

This clone appeared once. CDR3 bases: TGTGCCAGCAGTGACGAACAGGGGGCCCACGAGCAGTACTTC. It codes for CASSDEQGAHEQYF. This chain connects TRBV6-1 to TRBJ2-7; 9 bases are a match to TRBD1. The CDR3 runs 14 residues. The germline V gene encodes CDR1 MNHNS and CDR2 SASEGT. The junction had 5 bases not matched to a gene; V was cut back by 3 bases and J by 5 bases.

This clone is a singleton in its sample. The chain employs TRBV21-1 and TRBJ1-3. TRBV21-1 is designated a pseudogene. The CDR3 is 15 amino acids. The CDR3 DNA reads as TGTGCCAGCAGCACCCTGAGGGTCGTGGGAAACACCATATATTTT. It encodes CASSTLRVVGNTIYF.

On this clone itself: One junction end does not reproduce the germline sequence, and a read error may be involved. This sequence joins TRBV9 and TRBJ2-7; D possibly corresponds to TRBD2 (6 bases). Germline values: CDR1 SGDLS, CDR2 YYNGEE. The CDR3 spans 15 residues. The CDR3 region has the DNA TGTGCCAGCAGCGTAGTTGCGGGGCCGACCTACGGGCAGTACTTC. Amino acid sequence: CASSVVAGPTYGQYF.

V is TRBV10-2 and J is TRBJ1-2, with D tentatively TRBD1 (5 bases). From germline, CDR1 is WSHSY and CDR2 SAAADI. Trimming left V 0 bases short and J 3 bases short, with 8 bases between. This CDR3 region has 14 residues. The CDR3 nucleotides read TGCGCCAGCAGTGAGTCTGGGGGGGACTATGGCTACACCTTC. Translation: CASSESGGDYGYTF.

V gene TRBV20-1 combines with J gene TRBJ2-7; 7 nucleotides match TRBD1. The CDR3 consists of 13 residues. CDR1 and CDR2 (germline): DFQATT, SNEGSKA (reference sequence). V was clipped by 3 bases and J by 5 bases; unmatched bases: 7. Here the CDR3 reads CSASRDRDDEQYF. As DNA, the CDR3 is TGCAGTGCTAGTCGCGACAGGGATGACGAGCAGTACTTC.

This chain joins TRBV7-9 and TRBJ1-1; tentative D call: TRBD1 (6 bases). This CDR3 region has 13 residues. V was pared by 3 bases and J by 8 bases, with 13 bases between. The germline CDR1 and CDR2 sequences are SEHNR and FQNEAQ (reference sequence). Written as DNA, the CDR3 is TGTGCCAGCAGCTTCGACAGGTTAAGGGAAGCTTTCTTT. This sequence encodes CASSFDRLREAFF.

The chain couples TRBV25-1 to TRBJ1-6; no firm D call. The CDR3 is 13 residues long. The V gene lost 8 bases and the J gene lost 10 bases, with 15 bases spanning the gap. Looked up from germline, CDR1 is MGHDK and CDR2 is SYGVNS. The CDR3 region is CASEGPYESPLHF. CDR3 bases: TGTGCCAGCGAGGGTCCTTATGAGTCACCCCTCCACTTT. Combining the CDR3 with reference TRBV25-1 and TRBJ1-6 gives the whole variable domain EADIYQTPRYLVIGTGKKITLECSQTMGHDKMYWYQQDPGMELHLIHYSYGVNSTEKGDLSSESTVSRIRTEHFPLTLESARPSHTSQYLCASEGPYESPLHFGNGTRLTVT.

This clone turned up a few times. This chain joins TRBV4-1 and TRBJ1-3; the D is unclear. This CDR3 contains 15 residues. The germline V and J ends were trimmed by 4 bases and 0 bases, with 10 bases remaining between them. CDR1 is MGHRA and CDR2 is YSYEKL in the germline V gene. In nucleotides, the CDR3 is TGCGCCAGCAGCCGAACACCAAGCTCTGGAAACACCATATATTTT. This translates into CASSRTPSSGNTIYF.

The chain couples TRBV4-1 to TRBJ2-2; weak D call: TRBD1 (5 bases). V was clipped by 0 bases and J by 1 base, with 6 bases between them. This CDR3 comprises 15 residues. The germline CDR1 and CDR2 sequences are MGHRA and YSYEKL. The CDR3 sequence is CASSQDGQNTGELFF. CDR3 in DNA: TGCGCCAGCAGCCAAGACGGACAGAACACCGGGGAGCTGTTTTTT.

The chain combines TRBV4-2 with TRBJ2-2; D is perhaps TRBD1 (5 bases). This CDR3 contains 13 residues. Germline CDR1 is LGHNA and CDR2 is YNFKEQ. The ends were cut back, 4 bases at V and 7 bases at J, with 10 bases in the middle. Here the CDR3 DNA reads TGTGCCAGCAGCCCAGGGTTACTCGGGGAGCTGTTTTTT. Translation: CASSPGLLGELFF.

This chain joins TRBV19 and TRBJ2-7; 7 bases align to TRBD2. V trimming: 4 bases; J trimming: 0 bases; junction bases outside the gene matches: 9. The CDR3 consists of 16 residues. Per the germline V gene, CDR1 is LNHDA and CDR2 is SQIVND (reference sequence). The CDR3 here is CASSSASGIPSYEQYF. The DNA for the CDR3 is TGTGCCAGTAGTAGTGCTAGCGGAATACCCTCCTACGAGCAGTACTTC.

The chain combines TRBV12-3 or TRBV12-4 with TRBJ1-2; tentatively, D is TRBD1 (5 bases). The V end lost 5 bases, the J end lost 7 bases, and 11 bases lay between the germline ends. The CDR3 has 12 amino acids. The CDR3 loop reads CASSLTAGGYTF. For the CDR3, the DNA is TGTGCCAGCAGTCTGACAGCTGGTGGCTACACCTTC.

The chain carries TRBV15 and TRBJ1-5; D unresolved. The V end lost 0 bases, the J end lost 3 bases, and 9 bases lay between the germline ends. CDR1 is LNHNV and CDR2 is YYDKDF in the germline V gene (reference sequence). The CDR3 sequence is 15 residues long. CDR3 in amino acids: CATSRDSGPNQPQHF. The CDR3 bases are TGTGCCACCAGCAGAGATTCGGGTCCCAATCAGCCCCAGCATTTT.

The chain uses TRBV11-3 and TRBJ2-5, with a possible D match to TRBD1 (6 bases). This CDR3 contains 12 residues. The V gene's germline CDR1 is SGHNT and CDR2 YENEEA. Trimming took off 4 bases at V and 3 bases at J, with 6 bases between the two ends. The CDR3 bases are TGTGCCAGCAGCTCAGGGGAAGAGACCCAGTACTTC. This translates into CASSSGEETQYF.

The rearrangement uses TRBV7-2 and TRBJ2-1; 11 nucleotides align to TRBD2. After removal of 8 bases from V and 10 bases from J, the junction contained 10 bases not matched to a gene. CDR1 is SGHTA, CDR2 FQGNSA, per germline. CDR3 length equals 14 residues. CDR3 DNA: TGTGCCAGCGGTGTAGCGGGGGGGCCGGGAGAGCAGTTCTTC. Its translation is CASGVAGGPGEQFF.

This chain uses TRBV19 with TRBJ2-2; no definite D call. From germline, CDR1 is LNHDA and CDR2 SQIVND (reference sequence). CDR3 size: 14 residues. Deletions cut 5 bases from V and 6 bases from J, with 13 bases between. This chain's CDR3 is CASSPPGLAGELFF. DNA for the CDR3: TGTGCCAGTAGTCCTCCTGGGCTGGCCGGGGAGCTGTTTTTT. The full variable domain, with the rest looked up from reference TRBV19 and TRBJ2-2, is DGGITQSPKYLFRKEGQNVTLSCEQNLNHDAMYWYRQDPGQGLRLIYYSQIVNDFQKGDIAEGYSVSREKKESFPLTVTSAQKNPTAFYLCASSPPGLAGELFFGEGSRLTVL.

Points on this clone: The same CDR3 arises from other DNA sequences in this sample as well. CDR3 nucleotides: TGTGCCAGCAGCGTAGGCGGCTTAGCGAACACCGGGGAGCTGTTTTTT. Its translation: CASSVGGLANTGELFF. J is TRBJ2-2 and V is TRBV9; D remains unclear. CDR1 is SGDLS, CDR2 YYNGEE, per germline. The V end lost 0 bases, the J end lost 0 bases, and 9 bases lay between the germline ends. The CDR3 length is 16 residues.

The chain recombines TRBV7-9 with TRBJ1-2; 11 bases agree with TRBD1. The CDR3 runs to 16 residues. Germline trimming cut 1 base from V and 2 bases from J; bases unmatched to any gene: 3. Germline V CDR1 and CDR2: SEHNR, FQNEAQ (reference sequence). CDR3: CASSLGGQGANYGYTF. DNA of the CDR3: TGTGCCAGCAGCTTAGGAGGACAGGGGGCGAACTATGGCTACACCTTC.

This clone was seen more than once but under ten times. The chain combines TRBV20-1 with TRBJ2-1; D remains unclear. The V end lost 3 bases, the J end lost 0 bases, and 9 bases lay between the germline ends. The CDR3 extends over 14 amino acids. Germline CDR1 and CDR2: DFQATT and SNEGSKA (reference sequence). As DNA, the CDR3 is TGCAGTGCTAGTGGAGACTCCTCCTACAATGAGCAGTTCTTC. Translated: CSASGDSSYNEQFF.

This sequence joins TRBV5-1 and TRBJ2-1; D is possibly TRBD1 (5 bases). V was pared by 5 bases and J by 2 bases, with 11 bases between. The CDR3 spans 14 residues. The germline gives CDR1 SGHRS, CDR2 YFSETQ. CDR3 loop: CASRDQGAYNEQFF. CDR3 nucleotides: TGCGCCAGCAGAGACCAGGGCGCCTACAATGAGCAGTTCTTC.

V usage is TRBV18 and J usage is TRBJ2-1; the match to TRBD2 covers 7 bases. The CDR3 length is 15 residues. V dropped 0 bases and J dropped 3; count of bases not matched to a gene: 2. CDR1 and CDR2 (germline): KGHSH, LQKENI. CDR3 bases: TGTGCCAGCTCACCACCCCAGCGGGGCTACAATGAGCAGTTCTTC. Translated, it gives CASSPPQRGYNEQFF.